The TCR beta chain under discussion was sequenced for a study of T cell responses to AZD1222 COVID-19 vaccine. Regarding the study as a whole: Reportedly, nearly half the spike-specific TCRs target unmutated variant regions. Spike-specific TCR breadth and depth grew following two AZD1222 doses. Females made up more of the donors, who were largely white British, and clonal diversity may have come out too low.

TCRdb's copy holds only in-frame clones and misses some; the assay was immunoSEQ multiplex PCR. Here the sample spans 100,000 to 150,000 clones, roughly 90% being singletons. Germline V gene sequence: CDR1 MDHEN, CDR2 SYDVKM. This CDR3 has 11 residues. With 11 bases removed from V and 4 bases from J, the gap between germline ends came to 11 bases. To note about this clone: Its specificity is unknown.

The specimen was peripheral blood, collected on day 0 of AZD1222 vaccination. This rearrangement joins TRBV28 to TRBJ1-2; D gene ambiguous. The TCR was taken from an adult in good health. The CDR3: CAGSGIYGYTF. CDR3 sequence (DNA): TGTGCCGGATCCGGGATCTATGGCTACACCTTC.